These 28 T cell receptor beta chains share one sample of origin, sequenced in a study of OX40 agonist ivuxolimab in advanced cancers. Libraries were prepared by immunoSEQ multiplex PCR; TCRdb keeps only in-frame clonotypes and omits some of them. The table lists tens of thousands of clones, more than 90% of them singletons. Source: CD4+ or CD8+ T cells sorted from blood, taken in a trial of the OX40 agonist ivuxolimab. Receptors were obtained from an adult with an advanced solid tumor such as melanoma, head and neck, liver or kidney cancer.

The V and J genes are TRBV7-9 and TRBJ1-1; TRBD1 matches at 7 bases. Germline V gene sequence: CDR1 SEHNR, CDR2 FQNEAQ (reference sequence). V gave up 5 bases and J gave up 1 base; unmatched junction bases: 10. The CDR3 covers 16 residues. The CDR3 nucleotides are TGTGCCAGCAGCGCACTACAGGGGTCGTCGAACACTGAAGCTTTCTTT. Translation gives CASSALQGSSNTEAFF.

The chain joins TRBV27 to TRBJ2-2, with unresolved D. The germline V gene has CDR1 MNHEY and CDR2 SMNVEV (reference sequence). CDR3 length: 15 amino acids. V was shortened by 0 bases and J by 0 bases, with 5 bases between the two germline ends. For the CDR3, the DNA is TGTGCCAGCAGTTTATCCAGGTCGAACACCGGGGAGCTGTTTTTT. It translates to CASSLSRSNTGELFF.

The J gene is TRBJ1-1, the V gene TRBV7-3; a possible D gene is TRBD1 (6 bases). The CDR3 has 13 amino acids. V shed 6 bases and J shed 8 bases, with 16 bases lying between them. Germline V CDR1 and CDR2: SGHTA, FQGTGA. CDR3 loop: CASSNRWGAEAFF. DNA of the CDR3: TGTGCCAGCAGTAATAGGTGGGGGGCCGAAGCTTTCTTT.

For this clone: A junction boundary mismatches the germline segment, possibly from a read error. The chain couples TRBV2 to TRBJ1-2; D is perhaps TRBD1 (5 bases). The CDR3 consists of 11 residues. Germline values: CDR1 SNHLY, CDR2 FYNNEI. Here the CDR3 reads CASSEARGDAF. CDR3 coding DNA: TGTGCCAGCAGTGAAGCGCGAGGGGACGCCTTC.

V usage is TRBV28 and J usage is TRBJ1-5; tentatively, D is TRBD1 (6 bases). The CDR3 has 13 amino acids. Germline V gene data show CDR1 as MDHEN and CDR2 as SYDVKM. The ends were cut back, 7 bases at V and 2 bases at J, with 9 bases in the middle. The CDR3 region is CASTQGRNQPQHF. DNA for the CDR3: TGTGCCAGCACTCAGGGGCGCAATCAGCCCCAGCATTTT.

V and J are TRBV6-5 and TRBJ2-7, with 8 bases aligning to TRBD1. Germline lookup yields CDR1 MNHEY and CDR2 SVGAGI. V lost 4 bases, J lost 4 bases, and 9 bases stayed unmatched. The CDR3 has 15 residues. The CDR3 is CASSSGQAGGYEQYF. DNA of the CDR3: TGTGCCAGCAGTTCGGGACAGGCCGGTGGGTACGAGCAGTACTTC.

The chain employs TRBV7-9 and TRBJ2-2; D is undetermined. This CDR3 region has 16 residues. Trimming cost V 2 bases and J 0 bases, with 10 bases left between them. The germline V gene has CDR1 SEHNR and CDR2 FQNEAQ (reference sequence). The CDR3 nucleotides are TGTGCCAGCAGCTTATGGCAGAACGCGAACACCGGGGAGCTGTTTTTT. Translating gives CASSLWQNANTGELFF.

CDR3 nucleotide sequence: TGTGCCAGCACCCTTTTGAGGGAGGCTGTAGATACGCAGTATTTT. Translation: CASTLLREAVDTQYF. The V and J genes are TRBV5-6 and TRBJ2-3; TRBD2 is a possible D gene (6 bases). CDR3 size: 15 residues. Looked up from germline, CDR1 is SGHDT and CDR2 is YYEEEE. V lost 6 bases, J lost 5 bases, and 19 bases lay in between.

The chain's CDR3 is CASSLQGIEAFF. The CDR3 DNA follows: TGTGCCAGCAGCCTACAGGGGATAGAAGCTTTCTTT. The chain links TRBV13 to TRBJ1-1; 7 bases align to TRBD1. With 5 bases clipped from V and 8 bases from J, the junction kept 5 bases outside the gene matches. The CDR3 loop spans 12 amino acids. Per the germline V gene, CDR1 is PRHDT and CDR2 is FYEKMQ (reference sequence).

V gene TRBV28 combines with J gene TRBJ2-7, with D uncertain. Germline lookup yields CDR1 MDHEN and CDR2 SYDVKM. The CDR3 contains 14 residues. Trimming removed 4 bases from V and 2 bases from J, with 12 bases in between. The CDR3 bases are TGTGCCAGCAGTTCCCATGATGGCCCCTACGAGCAGTACTTC. It yields the protein CASSSHDGPYEQYF.

The chain employs TRBV6-5 and TRBJ2-1; 9 bases fit TRBD2. With V trimmed by 4 bases and J by 9 bases, 13 bases remained unmatched. The CDR3 spans 16 residues. Germline V gene lookup returns CDR1 MNHEY and CDR2 SVGAGI. The DNA of the CDR3 is TGTGCCAGCAGTTCCCCGGGACTAGCCCCTAGTAGTGAGCAGTTCTTC. Protein product: CASSSPGLAPSSEQFF.

This chain joins TRBV30 and TRBJ1-2; the D gene is possibly TRBD1 (5 bases). The CDR3 totals 15 residues. Germline lookup yields CDR1 GTSNPN and CDR2 SVGIG (reference sequence). With 4 bases removed from V and 1 base from J, the gap between germline ends came to 16 bases. The CDR3 is CAWTDQGHYNYGYTF. CDR3 coding DNA: TGTGCCTGGACCGATCAGGGCCACTATAACTATGGCTACACCTTC.

The CDR3 reads CASSLVGGGTEAFF. The CDR3 bases are TGCGCCAGCAGCTTGGTGGGGGGAGGGACTGAAGCTTTCTTT. The chain couples TRBV5-1 to TRBJ1-1, with a possible D match to TRBD1 (5 bases). Trimming removed 0 bases at V and 5 bases at J, with 11 bases between. Germline loops: CDR1 SGHRS, CDR2 YFSETQ. This CDR3 has 14 residues.

This chain connects TRBV28 to TRBJ2-3; no clear D gene. Trimming left V 5 bases short and J 5 bases short, with 5 bases between. The CDR3 runs 11 residues. The germline CDR1 and CDR2 sequences are MDHEN and SYDVKM. CDR3 residues: CASSPRDTQYF. Written as DNA, the CDR3 is TGTGCCAGCAGTCCCAGAGATACGCAGTATTTT.

V usage is TRBV12-5 and J usage is TRBJ2-6; D is possibly TRBD1 (6 bases). In germline, CDR1 is LGHNT, CDR2 FRNRAP. The CDR3 is 15 residues long. V dropped 3 bases and J dropped 0 bases, with 6 bases sitting between them. CDR3 region: CASGLGGSGANVLTF. The CDR3 DNA is TGTGCTAGTGGTTTAGGGGGCTCTGGGGCCAACGTCCTGACTTTC. The variable domain in full, with the rest retrieved from reference TRBV12-5 and TRBJ2-6, is DARVTQTPRHKVTEMGQEVTMRCQPILGHNTVFWYRQTMMQGLELLAYFRNRAPLDDSGMPKDRFSAEMPDATLATLKIQPSEPRDSAVYFCASGLGGSGANVLTFGAGSRLTVL.

The CDR3 is CASSPTGRNTEAFF. DNA of the CDR3: TGTGCCAGCAGCCCAACAGGGAGGAACACTGAAGCTTTCTTT. The chain is built from TRBV7-9 and TRBJ1-1, with D possibly matching TRBD1 (6 bases). Germline loops: CDR1 SEHNR, CDR2 FQNEAQ (reference sequence). The CDR3 loop spans 14 amino acids. Deletions cut 5 bases from V and 1 base from J, with 11 bases between.

This chain uses TRBV10-3 with TRBJ1-1, with D tentatively TRBD1 (6 bases). Germline V gene sequence: CDR1 ENHRY, CDR2 SYGVKD. The CDR3 covers 13 residues. V shed 7 bases and J shed 2 bases, with 11 bases lying between them. CDR3 amino acids: CAINDGGNTEAFF. For the CDR3, the DNA is TGTGCCATCAATGACGGGGGCAACACTGAAGCTTTCTTT.

The J gene is TRBJ2-7, the V gene TRBV18; a possible D gene is TRBD1 (6 bases). The CDR3 loop spans 13 amino acids. The germline V gene encodes CDR1 KGHSH and CDR2 LQKENI. With 7 bases removed from V and 5 bases from J, the gap between germline ends came to 15 bases. This chain's CDR3 is CASFRTASDEQYF. The CDR3 region has the DNA TGTGCCAGCTTCCGGACAGCCTCGGACGAGCAGTACTTC.

J is TRBJ1-1 and V is TRBV6-5; D unclear. The CDR3 is made up of 12 amino acids. Trimming left V 3 bases short and J 8 bases short, with 10 bases between. CDR1 is MNHEY, CDR2 SVGAGI, per germline. The CDR3 coding sequence is TGTGCCAGCAGTTATCTCTCGGGAGAAGCTTTCTTT. Translated: CASSYLSGEAFF.

For the CDR3, the DNA is TGTGCCAGCACCCCCAGGTCACTAGCCAAAAACATTCAGTACTTC. As protein: CASTPRSLAKNIQYF. The rearrangement joins TRBV6-1 to TRBJ2-4; D is unclear. Germline lookup yields CDR1 MNHNS and CDR2 SASEGT. With 7 bases removed from V and 0 bases from J, the gap between germline ends came to 13 bases. This CDR3 has 15 amino acids.

V is TRBV4-1 and J is TRBJ2-1; 10 bases are shared with TRBD2. CDR1 MGHRA and CDR2 YSYEKL come from the germline V gene. V shed 1 base, J shed 8 bases, and the junction held 5 bases outside the gene matches. The CDR3 totals 15 residues. For the CDR3, the DNA is TGCGCCAGCAGCCAAGGGCTAGCGGGAGTTGATGAGCAGTTCTTC. Translating gives CASSQGLAGVDEQFF.

This chain joins TRBV6-4 and TRBJ2-3; TRBD2 agrees at 8 bases. Trimming took 3 bases from V and 0 from J; bases not matched to a gene: 5. CDR1 is MRHNA and CDR2 is SNTAGT in the germline V gene. CDR3 size: 16 residues. CDR3 in amino acids: CASSELSGGSTDTQYF. The CDR3 DNA follows: TGTGCCAGCAGTGAACTAAGCGGGGGCAGCACAGATACGCAGTATTTT.

The rearrangement uses TRBV7-2 and TRBJ1-5, with D possibly TRBD1 on 5 matching bases. This CDR3 region has 16 residues. Trimming took off 2 bases at V and 1 base at J, with 12 bases between the two ends. CDR1 SGHTA and CDR2 FQGNSA come from the germline V gene. The DNA for the CDR3 is TGTGCCAGCAGCTTAATTGGCTCAGGGAGCAATCAGCCCCAGCATTTT. It yields the protein CASSLIGSGSNQPQHF. The full variable domain, in which reference TRBV7-2 and TRBJ1-5 provide the parts outside the CDR3, is GAGVSQSPSNKVTEKGKDVELRCDPISGHTALYWYRQSLGQGLEFLIYFQGNSAPDKSGLPSDRFSAERTGGSVSTLTIQRTQQEDSAVYLCASSLIGSGSNQPQHFGDGTRLSIL.

V is TRBV30 and J is TRBJ1-3; D is uncertain. Germline CDR1 GTSNPN, CDR2 SVGIG (reference sequence). The CDR3 consists of 14 residues. The V end was cut by 3 bases, the J end by 3 bases, with 12 bases between. The CDR3: CAWSGWGYGNTIYF. The DNA of the CDR3 is TGTGCCTGGAGCGGCTGGGGTTATGGAAACACCATATATTTT.

The chain has TRBV6-4 and TRBJ2-1, with TRBD2 identical over 14 bases. V lost 3 bases to trimming and J lost 9 bases; unmatched junction nucleotides: 10. The CDR3 covers 17 residues. Germline loops: CDR1 MRHNA, CDR2 SNTAGT. The CDR3 coding sequence is TGTGCCAGCAGTGAGACTAGCGGGAGGGGGGCCGATGGTGAGCAGTTCTTC. Translated, it gives CASSETSGRGADGEQFF.

The J gene is TRBJ2-7, the V gene TRBV28; TRBD2 matches at 13 bases. The CDR3 contains 15 residues. Germline V gene lookup returns CDR1 MDHEN and CDR2 SYDVKM. V lost 7 bases, J lost 2 bases, and 5 bases stayed unmatched. The CDR3 DNA is TGTGCCAGCACCGACGGGACTAGCGGGACCTACGAGCAGTACTTC. Amino acid sequence: CASTDGTSGTYEQYF.

The chain recombines TRBV19 with TRBJ2-7; TRBD2 aligns across 9 bases. V lost 4 bases and J lost 4; bases outside the gene matches: 8. This CDR3 has 15 residues. Per the germline V gene, CDR1 is LNHDA and CDR2 is SQIVND (reference sequence). CDR3 bases: TGTGCCAGTAGTACCGTAGCGGGAGTACGGTACGAGCAGTACTTC. Its translation is CASSTVAGVRYEQYF.

This chain's CDR3 is CASSRTTGVVEQYF. Written as DNA, the CDR3 is TGTGCCAGCAGTCGGACGACAGGGGTGGTCGAGCAGTACTTC. The V call is TRBV6-5, the J call TRBJ2-7, with TRBD1 identical over 8 bases. There are 14 residues in the CDR3. Trimming at V came to 5 bases and at J to 6 bases, leaving 9 bases not matched to a gene. Looked up from germline, CDR1 is MNHEY and CDR2 is SVGAGI.